One sample yielded the 4 T cell receptor beta chains listed below, sequenced in a study of molecular identifiers for immune sequencing clone quantification. MiXCR, run by TCRdb on the PCR reads, gives a single entry per CDR3 protein. The sample has approximately 550,000 distinct CDR3 sequences, roughly 23% seen once. Sequencing was done on a sample of naive CD8+ T cells from blood, with Jurkat cell RNA spiked in. Subset denoted: FACS-sorted CD8+CD4-CCR7+CD45RA+ naive T cells. Receptor source: a human donor in good health. Some libraries in this study had Jurkat cell RNA spiked in.

In its sample, this clonotype was seen many times. Mismatch with germline at one junction end may stem from a read error. The gene calls are TRBV28 and TRBJ1-3, with D unresolved. The length of the CDR3 is 15 residues. Per germline, CDR1 MDHEN and CDR2 SYDVKM. This CDR3 reads CASSHEEQYGHTIYF. The CDR3 DNA follows: TGTGCCAGCAGTCATGAGGAGCAGTATGGACACACCATATATTTT.

The V and J genes are TRBV3-1 and TRBJ2-2; the match to TRBD1 covers 8 bases. The CDR3 runs 19 residues. Germline V gives CDR1 LGHDT, CDR2 YNNKEL (reference sequence). After removal of 1 base from V and 3 bases from J, the junction contained 13 bases not matched to a gene. Here the CDR3 reads CASSQGDPQGERDTGELFF. The CDR3 DNA reads as TGTGCCAGCAGCCAAGGGGACCCACAGGGGGAGCGTGACACCGGGGAGCTGTTTTTT. Drawing the rest from reference TRBV3-1 and TRBJ2-2, the complete variable domain is DTAVSQTPKYLVTQMGNDKSIKCEQNLGHDTMYWYKQDSKKFLKIMFSYNNKELIINETVPNRFSPKSPDKAHLNLHINSLELGDSAVYFCASSQGDPQGERDTGELFFGEGSRLTVL.

A remark on this clonotype: The germline gene is not matched at one end of the junction; a read error may be the cause. CDR3 sequence: CASNPTGPQGGDALF. In DNA form, the CDR3 reads TGTGCCAGCAACCCGACTGGGCCTCAGGGAGGGGATGCTCTCTTT. The rearrangement uses TRBV27 and TRBJ1-1; a possible D gene is TRBD1 (5 bases). CDR3 length equals 15 residues. Germline V gene lookup returns CDR1 MNHEY and CDR2 SMNVEV (reference sequence).

This chain connects TRBV9 to TRBJ2-3; perhaps TRBD2 as D (7 bases). The CDR3 runs 16 residues. V lost 4 bases and J lost 1, with 16 bases in between. Germline CDR1 and CDR2: SGDLS and YYNGEE. The CDR3 nucleotides are TGTGCCAGCAGCAAGAGAAGGGAGGGGGGCACAGATACGCAGTATTTT. It specifies CASSKRREGGTDTQYF.